This paragraph reports one T cell receptor beta chain. Its antigen is not identified. The entry originates in a study of graft-versus-host responses after intestinal transplantation. Study details: Transplants given to recipients were multivisceral, liver-intestinal, or isolated intestinal.

The CDR3 has 14 residues. V lost 5 bases to trimming and J lost 8 bases, with 16 bases between them. Germline V gives CDR1 MGHRA, CDR2 YSYEKL. Libraries were prepared by immunoSEQ multiplex PCR; TCRdb keeps only in-frame clonotypes and omits some of them. This sample yields about 31,000 clones, of which roughly 83% are seen a single time; around a fifth belongs to the top ten. The TCR sequence derives from a human donor who received an intestinal transplant. This specimen was unstimulated CD8+ T cells sorted from spleen or lymph node cells, taken before intestinal transplant. The V call is TRBV4-1, the J call TRBJ2-4, with D possibly being TRBD1 (6 bases). DNA of the CDR3: TGCGCCAGCAGCGGTCCAGGGGTAAGGGACATTCAGTACTTC. Encoded protein: CASSGPGVRDIQYF.